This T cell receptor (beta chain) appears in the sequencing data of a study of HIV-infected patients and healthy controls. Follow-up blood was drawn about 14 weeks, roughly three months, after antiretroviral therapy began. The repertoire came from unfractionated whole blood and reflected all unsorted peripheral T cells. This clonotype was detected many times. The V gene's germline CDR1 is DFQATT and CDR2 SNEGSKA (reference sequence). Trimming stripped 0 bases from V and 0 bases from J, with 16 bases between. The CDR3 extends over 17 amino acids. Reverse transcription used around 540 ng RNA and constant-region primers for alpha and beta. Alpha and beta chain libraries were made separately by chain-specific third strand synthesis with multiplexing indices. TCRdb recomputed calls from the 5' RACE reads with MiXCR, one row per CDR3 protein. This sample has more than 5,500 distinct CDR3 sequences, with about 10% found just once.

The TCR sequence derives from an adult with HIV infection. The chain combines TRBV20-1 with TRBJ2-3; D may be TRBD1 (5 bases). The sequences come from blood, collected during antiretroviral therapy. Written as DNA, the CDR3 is TGCAGTGCTAGAGATCCTCCGTACAGGCAGAGCACAGATACGCAGTATTTT. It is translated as CSARDPPYRQSTDTQYF.